This TCR beta chain was sequenced in a study of cytomegalovirus exposure and HLA in healthy donors. The germline V gene has CDR1 SGHDT and CDR2 YYEEEE. Trimming shortened V by 2 bases and J by 5 bases, and 10 bases separated the two germline ends. This CDR3 has 13 amino acids. Use of 60 Vbeta and 13 Jbeta primers characterized the PCR. Only in-frame clones appear in the TCRdb table, and some are missing; sequencing was by immunoSEQ multiplex PCR. The data show around 140,000 clones, 60% to 80% seen once. Study-wide findings and caveats: Under in vitro conditions, three CMV-associated chains were confirmed as specific for CMV antigens. The authors assumed roughly uniform sequencing depth across donors for presence/absence analyses. The classifier was said to identify cytomegalovirus status with high specificity and sensitivity.

Turning to this clone: Its matching antigen is unknown.

The material sequenced was PBMCs. The V and J genes are TRBV5-6 and TRBJ2-5; TRBD2 is a possible D gene (5 bases). The clonotype originates from a male donor in good health and CMV-seronegative. The CDR3 reads CASSFQAVETQYF. For the CDR3, the DNA is TGTGCCAGCAGCTTTCAAGCGGTGGAGACCCAGTACTTC. The complete variable domain, with remaining parts taken from reference TRBV5-6 and TRBJ2-5, reads DAGVTQSPTHLIKTRGQQVTLRCSPKSGHDTVSWYQQALGQGPQFIFQYYEEEERQRGNFPDRFSGHQFPNYSSELNVNALLLGDSALYLCASSFQAVETQYFGPGTRLLVL.